Below, 3 T cell receptor beta chains from the same sample are listed, as sequenced in a study of high-grade serous ovarian cancer treatment subgroups. Profiled with immunoSEQ multiplex PCR; TCRdb holds only in-frame clones, not every one. The sample carries fewer than 4,500 clones, about 70% recorded once. Tumor tissue was taken before any definitive surgery or chemotherapy was given. The sequenced sample was tumor tissue. Every receptor here comes from a human donor with high-grade serous ovarian cancer.

This clone was observed a handful of times. V and J are TRBV5-1 and TRBJ1-6; no reliable D call. This CDR3 is 18 amino acids long. Germline V CDR1 and CDR2: SGHRS, YFSETQ. V shed 3 bases and J shed 0 bases, with 16 bases lying between them. CDR3 coding DNA: TGCGCCAGCAGCTCATCGTCAGTTAAGAGCTCCTATAATTCACCCCTCCACTTT. This codes for CASSSSSVKSSYNSPLHF.

V and J are TRBV5-6 and TRBJ1-1; D is undetermined. CDR3 size: 16 residues. The V end lost 1 base, the J end lost 10 bases, and 23 bases lay between the germline ends. Germline assignment: CDR1 SGHDT and CDR2 YYEEEE. The CDR3 sequence: CASSLFEVQNLHGAFF. The CDR3 DNA follows: TGTGCCAGCAGCTTGTTCGAGGTTCAGAACCTCCACGGAGCTTTCTTT.

The chain couples TRBV30 to TRBJ1-2; D is unresolved. The CDR3 consists of 12 residues. Trimming left V 2 bases short and J 8 bases short, with 12 bases between. From germline, CDR1 is GTSNPN and CDR2 SVGIG (reference sequence). CDR3 sequence: CAWSPPEGGYTF. In DNA form, the CDR3 reads TGTGCCTGGAGTCCCCCCGAGGGAGGCTACACCTTC.